This T cell receptor beta chain was sequenced in a study of cytomegalovirus exposure and HLA in healthy donors. Study-wide points: CMV antigen specificity of a few CMV-associated chains was confirmed in vitro.

The length of the CDR3 is 16 residues. V gave up 3 bases and J gave up 3 bases; unmatched junction bases: 7. Germline V gives CDR1 LNHDA, CDR2 SQIVND (reference sequence). The primer mix had 60 Vbeta and 13 Jbeta primers. Libraries were prepared by immunoSEQ multiplex PCR; TCRdb keeps only in-frame clonotypes and omits some of them. The table lists roughly 200,000 clones, about 80% of them singletons, with about 0.63% in the top ten. This clone was counted once. Its antigen remains unidentified. This chain uses TRBV19 with TRBJ2-3, with 9 bases that match TRBD2. The sequenced sample was PBMCs. The receptor's source is a man between 18 and 29 years old in good health and CMV-seronegative. CDR3 residues: CASSIGLARLTDTQYF. The CDR3 nucleotides read TGTGCCAGTAGTATCGGACTAGCGAGACTGACAGATACGCAGTATTTT.